This T cell receptor (beta chain) derives from a study of blood T cell repertoires in COVID-19. The data were produced by immunoSEQ multiplex PCR, yet TCRdb's version contains in-frame clones alone and is incomplete. The sample records some 400,000 clones, 89% being singletons. This CDR3 is built from 14 residues. The V gene lost 2 bases and the J gene lost 8 bases, with 16 bases spanning the gap. Germline values: CDR1 SGHKS, CDR2 YYEKEE (reference sequence). Sample: PBMCs or T cells enriched from blood (not recorded which). This sequence originates from a woman aged 25 to 39 who had recovered from COVID-19. This rearrangement joins TRBV5-5 to TRBJ1-2, with a weak D call TRBD1 (5 bases). CDR3: CASSLGHLNSGYTF. The CDR3 DNA follows: TGTGCCAGCAGCTTAGGACACCTCAACTCCGGCTACACCTTC.